The text below deals with one T cell receptor (beta chain). CDR1 is SGHTA, CDR2 FQGNSA, per germline. CDR3 length: 15 amino acids. V shed 6 bases, J shed 4 bases, and the junction held 7 bases outside the gene matches. This sample is drawn from a study of OX40 agonist ivuxolimab in advanced cancers. Overall study: Patients received ivuxolimab, an agonistic anti-OX40 (CD134) antibody.

Clones were read by immunoSEQ multiplex PCR, and TCRdb kept only the in-frame ones, dropping some. The sample has about 75,000 clones; roughly 84% are singletons. This sequence was found in an adult with an advanced solid tumor such as melanoma, head and neck, liver or kidney cancer. The chain is built from TRBV7-2 and TRBJ2-3, with 10 bases fitting TRBD2. Here the sequenced sample was CD4+ or CD8+ T cells sorted from blood, taken in a trial of the OX40 agonist ivuxolimab. This CDR3 is CASRQNSGRSDTQYF. DNA of the CDR3: TGTGCCAGCAGACAGAATAGCGGGAGGTCAGATACGCAGTATTTT.